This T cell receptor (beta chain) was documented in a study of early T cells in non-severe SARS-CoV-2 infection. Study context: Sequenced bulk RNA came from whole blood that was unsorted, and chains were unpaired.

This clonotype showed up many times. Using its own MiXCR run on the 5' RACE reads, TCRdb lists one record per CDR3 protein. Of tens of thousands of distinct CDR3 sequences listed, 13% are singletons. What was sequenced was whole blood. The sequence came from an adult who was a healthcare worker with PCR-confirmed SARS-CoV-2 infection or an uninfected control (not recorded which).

The CDR3 nucleotides read TGCGCCAGCAGCTATCAGTCCACCGGGGAGCTGTTTTTT. Translated: CASSYQSTGELFF. The V gene is TRBV10-2, the J gene TRBJ2-2; D gene ambiguous. This CDR3 is built from 13 residues. Trimming shortened V by 6 bases and J by 4 bases, and 9 bases separated the two germline ends. Germline V lookup: CDR1 WSHSY, CDR2 SAAADI.